The present TCR beta chain was sequenced within a study of cytotoxic CD8 clonotypes in ibrutinib-treated CLL. Study findings and constraints: Clonality correlated strongly with circulating CD8+ T cells and exceeded age-matched healthy donors at baseline.

V dropped 3 bases and J dropped 3 bases, with 17 bases sitting between them. The CDR3 contains 16 residues. Germline values: CDR1 MGHDK, CDR2 SYGVNS. TCR beta libraries used 1.5 to 2.5 micrograms of genomic DNA from cryopreserved PBMCs. Here immunoSEQ multiplex PCR was the method, and the copy in TCRdb shows in-frame clones only, minus some. Of a few hundred thousand clones in the sample, over 55% are singletons; the top ten hold roughly 6.3%. Points on this clone: Its antigen is as yet unknown.

This specimen was PBMCs, taken after 36 months of ibrutinib treatment. This chain connects TRBV25-1 to TRBJ1-1, with D unresolved. This TCR came from a human donor with chronic lymphocytic leukemia. DNA of the CDR3: TGTGCCAGCAGTGAGGCATTCGGGGTAGGGTACACTGAAGCTTTCTTT. Amino acid sequence: CASSEAFGVGYTEAFF.